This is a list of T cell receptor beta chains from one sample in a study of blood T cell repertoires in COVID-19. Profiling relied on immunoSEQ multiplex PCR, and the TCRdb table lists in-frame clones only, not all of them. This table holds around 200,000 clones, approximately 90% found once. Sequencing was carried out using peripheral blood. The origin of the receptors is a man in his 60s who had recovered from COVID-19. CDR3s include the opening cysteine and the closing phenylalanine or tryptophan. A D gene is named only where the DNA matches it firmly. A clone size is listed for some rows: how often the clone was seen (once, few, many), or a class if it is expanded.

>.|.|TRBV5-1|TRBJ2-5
TGCGCCAGCAGCTTGGGTTCGGGGGGCAGAGAGACCCAGTACTTC
CASSLGSGGRETQYF
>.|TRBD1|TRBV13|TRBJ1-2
TGTGCCAGCAGCTTATTGACAGGGCCAAGGGGTCGGTATGGCTACACCTTC
CASSLLTGPRGRYGYTF
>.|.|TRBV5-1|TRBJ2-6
TGCGCCAGCAGCTTTTTACAGGTCTCTGGGGCCAACGTCCTGACTTTC
CASSFLQVSGANVLTF
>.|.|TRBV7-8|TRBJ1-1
TGTGCCAGCAGCTTCAGACAGGTGGGGAACACTGAAGCTTTCTTT
CASSFRQVGNTEAFF
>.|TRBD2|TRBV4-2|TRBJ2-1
TGTGCCAGCAGCCGGGGACTTCCAGGGTATACAGGACTAGCGGGGTACAATGAGCAGTTCTTC
CASSRGLPGYTGLAGYNEQFF
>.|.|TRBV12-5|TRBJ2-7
TGTGCTAGTGGTTTGGGCGGGGGCGACGAGCAGTACTTC
CASGLGGGDEQYF
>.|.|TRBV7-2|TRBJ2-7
TGTGCCAGCAGCCCTTTCGGGACAAAGTCCTACGAGCAGTACTTC
CASSPFGTKSYEQYF
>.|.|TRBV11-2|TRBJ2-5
TGTGCCAGCAGTTCGTCCCAAGAGACCCAGTACTTC
CASSSSQETQYF
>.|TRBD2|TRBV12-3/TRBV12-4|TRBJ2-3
TGTGCCAGCGCGGCGGGGGGGACAGATACGCAGTATTTT
CASAAGGTDTQYF
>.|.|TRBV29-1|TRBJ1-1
TGCAGCGTTCGGGGAGGCACTGAAGCTTTCTTT
CSVRGGTEAFF
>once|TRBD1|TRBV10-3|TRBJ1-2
TGTGCCATCAAGGGACAGGGAACGATTAACTATGGCTACACCTTC
CAIKGQGTINYGYTF
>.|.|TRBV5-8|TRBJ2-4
TGTGCCAGCAGCTTGGATTGGTCGGGGGGCCTCAAAAACATTCAGTACTTC
CASSLDWSGGLKNIQYF
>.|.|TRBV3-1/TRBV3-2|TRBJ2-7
TGTGCCAGCAGCCAAGGAGCGGCAGTCTCCTACGAGCAGTACTTC
CASSQGAAVSYEQYF
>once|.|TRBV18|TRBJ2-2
TGTGCCAGCTCACCAACGGTGGTTCGGGAGCTGTTTTTT
CASSPTVVRELFF
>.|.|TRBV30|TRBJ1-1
TGTGCCTGGAGTCCTCTGAGGGGGTCTGAAGCTTTCTTT
CAWSPLRGSEAFF
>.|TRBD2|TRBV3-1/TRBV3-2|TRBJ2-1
TGTGCCAGCAGCCTACGGGGGGGGGACAATGAGCAGTTCTTC
CASSLRGGDNEQFF
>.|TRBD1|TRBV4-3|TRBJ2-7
TGCGCCAGCAGCCAAGATGGACAGGGGGACTCCTACGAGCAGTACTTC
CASSQDGQGDSYEQYF
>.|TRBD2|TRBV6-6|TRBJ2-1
TGTGCCAGCAGTCCTAAAGGGCTAGCGGGGGGGCCGGGTAATGAGCAGTTCTTC
CASSPKGLAGGPGNEQFF
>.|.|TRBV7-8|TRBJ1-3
TGTGCCAGCAGCTTCGGGAACTCTGGAAACACCATATATTTT
CASSFGNSGNTIYF
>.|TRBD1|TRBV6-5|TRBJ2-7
TGTGCCAGCAGTTCCCGACAGGGTCGTTACGAGCAGTACTTC
CASSSRQGRYEQYF
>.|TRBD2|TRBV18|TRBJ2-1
TGTGCCAGCTCACCACCAGCGGGGAGGTACAATGAGCAGTTCTTC
CASSPPAGRYNEQFF
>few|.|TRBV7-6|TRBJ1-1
TGTGCCAGCAGCTCCCGGCTAGGTGAAGCTTTCTTT
CASSSRLGEAFF
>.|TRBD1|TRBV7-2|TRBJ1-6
TGTGCCAGCAGCACAAGACAGGGGTTTGGAGATTCACCCCTCCACTTT
CASSTRQGFGDSPLHF
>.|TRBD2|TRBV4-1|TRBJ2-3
TGCGCCAGCAGCCAAGATACTAGCGGGGGGGCAGATACGCAGTATTTT
CASSQDTSGGADTQYF
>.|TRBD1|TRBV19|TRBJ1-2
TGTGCCAGTAGTATCCTACAGGGGCCTTATGGCTACACCTTC
CASSILQGPYGYTF
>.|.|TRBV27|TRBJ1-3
TGTGCCAGCAGTTTAATCGCTGGAAACACCATATATTTT
CASSLIAGNTIYF
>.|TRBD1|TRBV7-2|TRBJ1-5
TGTGCCAGCAGCTTTTGGACAGGGGCAGTCAATCAGCCCCAGCATTTT
CASSFWTGAVNQPQHF
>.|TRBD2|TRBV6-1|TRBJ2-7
TGTGCCAGCAGTGGGGGACTAGCGGGTTACTCCTACGAGCAGTACTTC
CASSGGLAGYSYEQYF
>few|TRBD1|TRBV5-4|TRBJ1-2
TGTGCCAGCAGCTTACAGGGGGGAGCTAACTATGGCTACACCTTC
CASSLQGGANYGYTF
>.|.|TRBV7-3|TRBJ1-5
TGTGCCAGCAGCTTAACGGGGGCTAGGGTCTTATATCGCAATCAGCCCCAGCATTTT
CASSLTGARVLYRNQPQHF
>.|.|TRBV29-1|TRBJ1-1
TGCAGCGTTGAAGGTCGGGGGGCCGCGATGAACACTGAAGCTTTCTTT
CSVEGRGAAMNTEAFF
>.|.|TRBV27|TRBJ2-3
TGTGCCAGCCATCCCGGTTGGGGACAAGGGACCACAGATACGCAGTATTTT
CASHPGWGQGTTDTQYF
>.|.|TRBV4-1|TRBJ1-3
TGCGCCAGCAGCCAAATGAGGAGTAACTCTGGAAACACCATATATTTT
CASSQMRSNSGNTIYF
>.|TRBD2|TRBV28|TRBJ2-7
TGTGCCAGCTCAGCGGGAACGACCGAGCAGTACTTC
CASSAGTTEQYF
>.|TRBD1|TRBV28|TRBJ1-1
TGTGCCAGCACCCGACAGGGTGGGCAGGGCACTGAAGCTTTCTTT
CASTRQGGQGTEAFF
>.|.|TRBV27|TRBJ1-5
TGTGCCAGCAGAGTTGGCGGGCAGTTCAATCAGCCCCAGCATTTT
CASRVGGQFNQPQHF
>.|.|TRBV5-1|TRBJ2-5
TGCGCCAGCAGCTTTAGGGAGCAAGAGACCCAGTACTTC
CASSFREQETQYF
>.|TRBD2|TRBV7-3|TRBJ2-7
TGTGCCAGCAGCACCCGTGCTAGCGGGAGACCCTCCTACGAGCAGTACTTC
CASSTRASGRPSYEQYF
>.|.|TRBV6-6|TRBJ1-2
TGTGCCAGCAGCCCCTTCGACAGAAACCGATTCTATGGCTACACCTTC
CASSPFDRNRFYGYTF
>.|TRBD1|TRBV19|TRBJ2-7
TGTGCCAGTGCCGGGACAGGGGGATACGAGCAGTACTTC
CASAGTGGYEQYF
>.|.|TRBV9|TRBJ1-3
TGTGCCAGCAGCGTAGGATCCCTGACAGGAAGAAGCTCTGGAAACACCATATATTTT
CASSVGSLTGRSSGNTIYF
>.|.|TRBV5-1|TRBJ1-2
TGCGCCAGCAGCTTTCAGGGGAATAACTATGGCTACACCTTC
CASSFQGNNYGYTF
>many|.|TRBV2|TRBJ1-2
TGTGCCAGCAGTGAACAGGGCCTCGGGGGGGATGGCTACACCTTC
CASSEQGLGGDGYTF
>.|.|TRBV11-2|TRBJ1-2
TGTGCCAGCAGCCGAGACCTATGGGGAGGGTTCACCTTC
CASSRDLWGGFTF
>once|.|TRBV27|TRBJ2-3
TGTGCCAGCAGTTTCGGAACAGCAAGTAGCACAGATACGCAGTATTTT
CASSFGTASSTDTQYF
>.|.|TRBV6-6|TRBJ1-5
TGTGCCAGCCAAAGGGCAGGGGAGGGTCAGCCCCAGCATTTT
CASQRAGEGQPQHF
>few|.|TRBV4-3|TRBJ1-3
TGCGCCAGCAGCCAAGATTACAGGGACTCTGGAAACACCATATATTTT
CASSQDYRDSGNTIYF
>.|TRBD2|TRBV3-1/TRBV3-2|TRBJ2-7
TGTGCCAGCAGCCAAGGACTAGCGGGAGCAGCCGAGCAGTACTTC
CASSQGLAGAAEQYF
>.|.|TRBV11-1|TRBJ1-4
TGTGCCAGCAGCCTCCGACATACTAATGAAAAACTGTTTTTT
CASSLRHTNEKLFF
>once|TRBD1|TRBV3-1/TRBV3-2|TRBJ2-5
TGTGCCAGCAGCCAAACCGGGACAGGGGCAGAGACCCAGTACTTC
CASSQTGTGAETQYF
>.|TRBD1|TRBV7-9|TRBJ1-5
TGTGCCAGCAGCCACAGGACAGGGGACGATCAGCCCCAGCATTTT
CASSHRTGDDQPQHF